One T cell receptor beta chain is described in this entry. What it binds is unknown. The record originates from a study of T cell responses to AZD1222 COVID-19 vaccine. Whole-study findings and limits: Among AZD1222 vaccinees, only six or seven were seropositive at baseline. Spike-specific TCR breadth rose after two AZD1222 doses, and depth rose as well.

CDR1 and CDR2 from the germline V gene are LNHDA and SQIVND (reference sequence). CDR3 size: 15 residues. V was clipped by 4 bases and J by 5 bases, with 14 bases between them. The table came from immunoSEQ multiplex PCR; TCRdb's copy has only in-frame clones and leaves some out. The repertoire includes some 130,000 clones, 80% to 95% of them detected once, and around 1.1% sits in the top ten. The receptor was isolated from an adult who received the AZD1222 COVID-19 vaccine. This sample comprised peripheral blood, obtained 28 days after the second AZD1222 dose. The chain uses TRBV19 and TRBJ2-2, with D possibly being TRBD1 (6 bases). DNA for the CDR3: TGTGCCAGTAGTAAGGGGGTCTCCCGGACCGGGGAGCTGTTTTTT. Translating it yields CASSKGVSRTGELFF.